This TCR beta chain came from a study of T cell responses to AZD1222 COVID-19 vaccine. Findings and caveats of the study: Donors were chiefly white British, with a greater number of females, and clonal diversity was perhaps underestimated.

V gave up 2 bases and J gave up 5 bases, with 16 bases separating them. The CDR3 runs 15 residues. CDR1 and CDR2 from the germline V gene are MNHEY and SVGEGT. This clone came up once. Its matching antigen is unknown. Profiled with immunoSEQ multiplex PCR; TCRdb holds only in-frame clones, not every one. The table includes 80,000 to 90,000 clones, roughly 90% detected once. The material was peripheral blood, obtained on day 0 of MenACWY control vaccination. The sequence was collected from an adult in good health. The chain carries TRBV6-2 or TRBV6-3 and TRBJ2-7; no clear D gene. CDR3 sequence: CASSYRPTAVHEQYF. DNA of the CDR3: TGTGCCAGCAGTTACCGGCCCACGGCAGTCCACGAGCAGTACTTC.